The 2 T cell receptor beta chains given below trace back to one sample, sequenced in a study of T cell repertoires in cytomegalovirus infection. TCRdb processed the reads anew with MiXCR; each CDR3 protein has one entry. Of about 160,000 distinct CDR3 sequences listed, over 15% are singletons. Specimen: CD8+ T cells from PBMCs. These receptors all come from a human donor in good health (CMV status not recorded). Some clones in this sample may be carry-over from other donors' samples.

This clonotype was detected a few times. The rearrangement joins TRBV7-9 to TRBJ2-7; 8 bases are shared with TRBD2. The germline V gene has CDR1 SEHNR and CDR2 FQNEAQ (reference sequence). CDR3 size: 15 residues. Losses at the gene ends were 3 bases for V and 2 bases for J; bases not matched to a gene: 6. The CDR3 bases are TGTGCCAGCAGCTTGGGAGCGGGGGCCACCTACGAGCAGTACTTC. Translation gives CASSLGAGATYEQYF.

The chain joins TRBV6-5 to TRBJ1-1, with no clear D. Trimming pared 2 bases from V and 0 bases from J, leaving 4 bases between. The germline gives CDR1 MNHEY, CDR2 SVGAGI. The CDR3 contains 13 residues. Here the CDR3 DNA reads TGTGCCAGCAGTTACGCCGTGAACACTGAAGCTTTCTTT. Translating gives CASSYAVNTEAFF.